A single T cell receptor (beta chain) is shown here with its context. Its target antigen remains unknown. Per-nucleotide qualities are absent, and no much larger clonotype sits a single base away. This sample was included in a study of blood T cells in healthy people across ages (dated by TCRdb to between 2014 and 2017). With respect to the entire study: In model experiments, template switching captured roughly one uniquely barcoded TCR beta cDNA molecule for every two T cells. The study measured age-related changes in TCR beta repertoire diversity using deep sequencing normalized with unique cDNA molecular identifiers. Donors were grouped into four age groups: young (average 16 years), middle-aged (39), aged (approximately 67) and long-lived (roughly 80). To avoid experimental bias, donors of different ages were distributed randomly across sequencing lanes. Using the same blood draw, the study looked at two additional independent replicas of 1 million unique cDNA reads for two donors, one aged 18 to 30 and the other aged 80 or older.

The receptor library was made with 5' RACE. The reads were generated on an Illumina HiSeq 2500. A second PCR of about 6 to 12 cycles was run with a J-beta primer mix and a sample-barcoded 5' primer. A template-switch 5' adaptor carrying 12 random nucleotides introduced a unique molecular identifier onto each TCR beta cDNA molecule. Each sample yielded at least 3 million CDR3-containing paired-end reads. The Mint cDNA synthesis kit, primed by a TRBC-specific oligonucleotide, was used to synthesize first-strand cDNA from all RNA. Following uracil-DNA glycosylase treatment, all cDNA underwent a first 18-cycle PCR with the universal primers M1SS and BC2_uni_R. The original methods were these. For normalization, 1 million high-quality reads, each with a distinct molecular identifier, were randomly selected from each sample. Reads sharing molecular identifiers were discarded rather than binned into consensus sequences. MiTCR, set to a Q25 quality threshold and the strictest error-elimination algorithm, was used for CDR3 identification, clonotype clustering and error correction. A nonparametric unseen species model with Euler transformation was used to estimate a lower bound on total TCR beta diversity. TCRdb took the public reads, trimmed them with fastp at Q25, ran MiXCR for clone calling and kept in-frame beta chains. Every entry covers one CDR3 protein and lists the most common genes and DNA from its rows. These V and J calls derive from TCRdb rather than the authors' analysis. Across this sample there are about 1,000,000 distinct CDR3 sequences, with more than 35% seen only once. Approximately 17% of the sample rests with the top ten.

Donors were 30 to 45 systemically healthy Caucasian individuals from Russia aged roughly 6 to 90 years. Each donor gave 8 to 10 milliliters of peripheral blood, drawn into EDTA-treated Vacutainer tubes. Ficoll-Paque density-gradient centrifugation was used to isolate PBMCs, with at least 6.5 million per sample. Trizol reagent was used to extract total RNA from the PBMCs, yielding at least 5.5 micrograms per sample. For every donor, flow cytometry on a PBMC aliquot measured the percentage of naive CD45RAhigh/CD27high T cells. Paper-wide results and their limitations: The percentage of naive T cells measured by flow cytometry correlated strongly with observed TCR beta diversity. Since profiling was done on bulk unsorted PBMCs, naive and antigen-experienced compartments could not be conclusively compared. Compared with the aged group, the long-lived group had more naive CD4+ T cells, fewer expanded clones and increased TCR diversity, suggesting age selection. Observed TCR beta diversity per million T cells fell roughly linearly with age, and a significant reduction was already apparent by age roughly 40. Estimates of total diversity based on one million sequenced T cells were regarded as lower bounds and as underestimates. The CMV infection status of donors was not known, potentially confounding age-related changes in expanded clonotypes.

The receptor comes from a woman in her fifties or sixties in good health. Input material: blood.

The DNA is as follows: TGCAGTGCTGTGACCCCACAGGGATGGGGACTGGAGACCCAGTACTTC. This gives the protein CSAVTPQGWGLETQYF. The sequence links TRBV20-1 to TRBJ2-5, with the D segment possibly TRBD1 or TRBD2, each aligning over 6 bases. Measured from the cysteine to the phenylalanine, the CDR3 is 16 residues long. The DNA shown is the 48-base CDR3, in frame from base 1. V and J are truncated by 5 bases and 5 bases respectively, leaving an intervening sequence of 24 bases. CDR1 is given as DFQATT and CDR2 as SNEGSKA, both from the germline V gene (reference sequence).